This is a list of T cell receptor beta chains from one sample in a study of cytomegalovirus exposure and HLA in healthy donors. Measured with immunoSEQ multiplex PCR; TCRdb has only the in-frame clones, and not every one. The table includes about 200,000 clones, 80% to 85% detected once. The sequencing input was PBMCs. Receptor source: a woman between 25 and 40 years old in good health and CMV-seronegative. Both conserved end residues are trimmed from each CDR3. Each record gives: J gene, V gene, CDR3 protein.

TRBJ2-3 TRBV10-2 ASSDMNTQY
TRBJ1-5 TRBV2 ASSEGGRGNQPQH
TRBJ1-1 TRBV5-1 ASSIGTGVTNTEAF
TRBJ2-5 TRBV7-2 ASSPRTSGGKETQY
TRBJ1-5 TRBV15 ATSRMTGINQPQH
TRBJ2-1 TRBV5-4 ASSLRVYRDKQF
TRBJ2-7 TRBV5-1 ASKPTSGPYEQY
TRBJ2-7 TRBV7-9 ASSFDLGQAYEQY
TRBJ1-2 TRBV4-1 ASSRPGEPYGYT
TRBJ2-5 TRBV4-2 ASSPTGGRNQETQY
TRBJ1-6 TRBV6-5 ASSPRDRNNSPLH
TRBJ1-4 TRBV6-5 ASSYAGEGREKLF
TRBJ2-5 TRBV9 ASSPQGRGVQETQY
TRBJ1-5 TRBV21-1 ASSKQGEGNQPQH
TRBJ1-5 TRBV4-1 ASSRGPGQVGNQPQH
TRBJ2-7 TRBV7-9 ASSHSGTFSYEQY
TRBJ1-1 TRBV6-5 ASSPAGDTEAF
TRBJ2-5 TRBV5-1 ASSPGQVTQETQY
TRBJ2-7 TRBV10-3 AISESFEREVV
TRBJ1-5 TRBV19 ASSTQGGGQPQH
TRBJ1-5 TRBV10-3 AISGGQGMVGNQPQH
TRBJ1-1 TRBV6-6 ASSYLQGVGYTEAF
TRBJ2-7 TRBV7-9 ASSLEAGGAYEQY
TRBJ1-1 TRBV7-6 ASSLDHEGNTEAF
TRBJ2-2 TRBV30 AWDRRRNTGELF
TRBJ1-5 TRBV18 ASSPKPSNQPQH
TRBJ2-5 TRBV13 ASSSGLAGQETQY
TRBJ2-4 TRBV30 AWSDEEPGHRY
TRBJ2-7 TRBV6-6 ASRGGTGGDEQY
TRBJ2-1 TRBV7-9 ASSSWEGGRGEQF
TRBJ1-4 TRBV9 ASSAGGQNNEKLF
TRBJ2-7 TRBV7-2 ASSFNEQY
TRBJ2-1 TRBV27 ASSLLSPLGAYNEQF
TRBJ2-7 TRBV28 ASSLGGLKGFRLSYEQY